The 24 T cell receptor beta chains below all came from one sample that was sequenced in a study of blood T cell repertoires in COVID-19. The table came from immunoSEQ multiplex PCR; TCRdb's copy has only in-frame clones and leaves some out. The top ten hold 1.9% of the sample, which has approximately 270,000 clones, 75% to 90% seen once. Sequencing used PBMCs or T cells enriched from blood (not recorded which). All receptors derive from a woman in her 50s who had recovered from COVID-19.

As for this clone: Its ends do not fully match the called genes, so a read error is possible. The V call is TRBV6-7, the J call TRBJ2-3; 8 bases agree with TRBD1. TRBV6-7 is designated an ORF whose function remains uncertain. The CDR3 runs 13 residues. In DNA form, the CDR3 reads TGCACTAACAGGGGGGAAGGCACAGATACGCAGTATTTT. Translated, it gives CTNRGEGTDTQYF.

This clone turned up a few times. The CDR3 DNA reads TGCGCCAGCAGTGGACCCGTGGGGGGGGTGGTGGAAAAACTGTTTTTT. Amino acid sequence: CASSGPVGGVVEKLFF. The chain employs TRBV10-1 and TRBJ1-4; a weak D match, TRBD1 (5 bases). In germline, CDR1 is WNHNN, CDR2 SYGVQD (reference sequence). V was trimmed by 4 bases and J by 8 bases, leaving 20 bases between them. This CDR3 has 16 residues.

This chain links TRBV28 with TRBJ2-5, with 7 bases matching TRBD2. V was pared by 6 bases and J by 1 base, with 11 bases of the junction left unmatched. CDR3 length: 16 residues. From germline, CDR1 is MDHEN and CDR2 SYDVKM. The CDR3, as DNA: TGTGCCAGCAGCCCAAATCGGGGCGGGAGCCAAGAGACCCAGTACTTC. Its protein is CASSPNRGGSQETQYF.

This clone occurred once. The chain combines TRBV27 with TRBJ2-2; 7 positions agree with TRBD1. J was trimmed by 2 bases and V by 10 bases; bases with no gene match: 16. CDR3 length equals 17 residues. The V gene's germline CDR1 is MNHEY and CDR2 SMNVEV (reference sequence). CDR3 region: CATWADRQGPNTGELFF. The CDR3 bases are TGTGCCACATGGGCCGATCGACAGGGACCCAACACCGGGGAGCTGTTTTTT.

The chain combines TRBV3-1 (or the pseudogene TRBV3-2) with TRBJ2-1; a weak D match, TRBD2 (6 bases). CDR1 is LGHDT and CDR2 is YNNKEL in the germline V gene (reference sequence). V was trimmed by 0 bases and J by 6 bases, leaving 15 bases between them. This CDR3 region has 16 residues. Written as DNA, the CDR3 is TGTGCCAGCAGCCAAGATACGGCAGGGAGGAGCAATGAGCAGTTCTTC. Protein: CASSQDTAGRSNEQFF.

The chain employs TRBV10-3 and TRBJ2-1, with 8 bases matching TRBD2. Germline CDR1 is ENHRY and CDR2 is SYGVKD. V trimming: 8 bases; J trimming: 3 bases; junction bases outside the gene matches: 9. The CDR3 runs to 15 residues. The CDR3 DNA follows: TGTGCCATCGCCGGGGCGGGGGGAAACTACAATGAGCAGTTCTTC. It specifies CAIAGAGGNYNEQFF.

The CDR3 DNA sequence: TGTGCCAGCAGTTTATACGGTGAGCAGTTCTTC. Its translation: CASSLYGEQFF. The chain employs TRBV12-3 or TRBV12-4 and TRBJ2-1; D not resolved. This CDR3 spans 11 amino acids. Trimming removed 2 bases from V and 9 bases from J, with 5 bases in between.

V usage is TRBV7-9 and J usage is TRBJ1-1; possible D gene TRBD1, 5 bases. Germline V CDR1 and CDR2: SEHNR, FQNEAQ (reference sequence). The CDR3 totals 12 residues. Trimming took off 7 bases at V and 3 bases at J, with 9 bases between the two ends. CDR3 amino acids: CASTWGDTEAFF. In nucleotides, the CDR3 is TGTGCCAGCACCTGGGGGGACACTGAAGCTTTCTTT.

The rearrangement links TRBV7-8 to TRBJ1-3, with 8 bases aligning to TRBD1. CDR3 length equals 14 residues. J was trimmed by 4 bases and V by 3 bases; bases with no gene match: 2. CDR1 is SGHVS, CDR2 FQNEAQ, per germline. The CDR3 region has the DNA TGTGCCAGCAGCTTCCAGGGGGCGGGAAACACCATATATTTT. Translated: CASSFQGAGNTIYF.

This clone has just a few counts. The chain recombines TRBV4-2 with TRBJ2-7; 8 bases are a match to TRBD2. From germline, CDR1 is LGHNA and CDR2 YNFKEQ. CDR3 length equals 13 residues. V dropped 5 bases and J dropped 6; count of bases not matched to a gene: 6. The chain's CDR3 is CASSEAGALEQYF. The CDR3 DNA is TGTGCCAGCAGCGAAGCGGGAGCCCTCGAGCAGTACTTC.

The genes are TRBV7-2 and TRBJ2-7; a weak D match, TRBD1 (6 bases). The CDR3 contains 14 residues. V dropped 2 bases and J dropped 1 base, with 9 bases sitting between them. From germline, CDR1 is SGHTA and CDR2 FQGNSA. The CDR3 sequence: CASSLQGSSYEQYF. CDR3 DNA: TGTGCCAGCAGCTTACAGGGGAGTTCCTACGAGCAGTACTTC.

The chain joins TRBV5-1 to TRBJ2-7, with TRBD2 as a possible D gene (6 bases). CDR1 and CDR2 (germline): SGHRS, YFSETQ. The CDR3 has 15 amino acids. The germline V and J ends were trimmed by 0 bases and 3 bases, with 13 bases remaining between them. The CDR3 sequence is CASSLEASAYYEQYF. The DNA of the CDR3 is TGCGCCAGCAGCTTGGAGGCTAGCGCTTACTACGAGCAGTACTTC.

The CDR3 protein is CASSLSDSSYEQYF. The CDR3 region has the DNA TGTGCCAGCAGTTTATCCGACAGTTCCTACGAGCAGTACTTC. The chain employs TRBV27 and TRBJ2-7, with D maybe TRBD1 (5 bases). The V end lost 0 bases, the J end lost 1 base, and 7 bases lay between the germline ends. Looked up from germline, CDR1 is MNHEY and CDR2 is SMNVEV (reference sequence). The CDR3 extends over 14 amino acids.

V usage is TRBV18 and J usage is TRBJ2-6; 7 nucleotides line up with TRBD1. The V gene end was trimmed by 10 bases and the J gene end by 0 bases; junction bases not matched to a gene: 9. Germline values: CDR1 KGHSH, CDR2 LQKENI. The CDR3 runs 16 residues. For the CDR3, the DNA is TGTGCCACCTCCGGGACAGCTTTCTCTGGGGCCAACGTCCTGACTTTC. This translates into CATSGTAFSGANVLTF.

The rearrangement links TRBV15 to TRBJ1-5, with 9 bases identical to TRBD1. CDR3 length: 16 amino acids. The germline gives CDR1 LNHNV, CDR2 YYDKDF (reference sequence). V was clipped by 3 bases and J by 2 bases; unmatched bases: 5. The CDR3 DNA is TGTGCCACCAGCAGTGACAGGGGGATGGGCAATCAGCCCCAGCATTTT. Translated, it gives CATSSDRGMGNQPQHF.

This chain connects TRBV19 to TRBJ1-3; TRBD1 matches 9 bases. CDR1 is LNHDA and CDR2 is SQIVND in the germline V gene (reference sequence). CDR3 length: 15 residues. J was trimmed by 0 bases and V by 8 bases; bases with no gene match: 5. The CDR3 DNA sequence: TGTGCCAGTGGACAGGGGCGTAGCTCTGGAAACACCATATATTTT. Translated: CASGQGRSSGNTIYF.

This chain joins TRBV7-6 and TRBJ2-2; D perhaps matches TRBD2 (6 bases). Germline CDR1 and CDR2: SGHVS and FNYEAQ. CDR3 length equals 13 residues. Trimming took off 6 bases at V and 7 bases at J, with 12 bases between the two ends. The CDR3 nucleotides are TGTGCCAGCAGTGGAGGGACGATCGGGGAGCTGTTTTTT. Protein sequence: CASSGGTIGELFF. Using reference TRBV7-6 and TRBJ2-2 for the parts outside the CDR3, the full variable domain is GAGVSQSPRYKVTKRGQDVALRCDPISGHVSLYWYRQALGQGPEFLTYFNYEAQQDKSGLPNDRFSAERPEGSISTLTIQRTEQRDSAMYRCASSGGTIGELFFGEGSRLTVL.

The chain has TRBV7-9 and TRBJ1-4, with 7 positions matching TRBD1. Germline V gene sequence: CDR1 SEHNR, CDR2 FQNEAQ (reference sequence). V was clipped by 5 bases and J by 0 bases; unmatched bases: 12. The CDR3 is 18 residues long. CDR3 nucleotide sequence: TGTGCCAGCAGCGAAGGACAGGCCGACCATGCAACTAATGAAAAACTGTTTTTT. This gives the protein CASSEGQADHATNEKLFF.

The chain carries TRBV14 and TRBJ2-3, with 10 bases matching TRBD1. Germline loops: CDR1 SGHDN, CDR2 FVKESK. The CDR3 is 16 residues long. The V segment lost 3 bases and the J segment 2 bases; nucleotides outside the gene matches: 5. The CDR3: CASSHPGQGITDTQYF. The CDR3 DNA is TGTGCCAGCAGCCACCCGGGACAGGGGATCACAGATACGCAGTATTTT. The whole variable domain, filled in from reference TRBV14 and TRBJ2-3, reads EAGVTQFPSHSVIEKGQTVTLRCDPISGHDNLYWYRRVMGKEIKFLLHFVKESKQDESGMPNNRFLAERTGGTYSTLKVQPAELEDSGVYFCASSHPGQGITDTQYFGPGTRLTVL.

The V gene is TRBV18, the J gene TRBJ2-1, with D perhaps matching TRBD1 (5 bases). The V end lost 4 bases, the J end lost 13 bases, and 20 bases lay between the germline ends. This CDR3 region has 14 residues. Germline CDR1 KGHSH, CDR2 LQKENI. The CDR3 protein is CASSLDITDNFQFF. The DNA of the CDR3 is TGTGCCAGCTCACTAGACATTACGGACAATTTTCAGTTCTTC.

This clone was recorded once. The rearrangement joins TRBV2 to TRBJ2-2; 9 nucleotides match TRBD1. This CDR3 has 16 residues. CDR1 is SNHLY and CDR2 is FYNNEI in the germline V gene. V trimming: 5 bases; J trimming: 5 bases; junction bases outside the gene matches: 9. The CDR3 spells CASSIQGARGTGELFF. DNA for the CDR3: TGTGCCAGCAGTATACAGGGGGCTCGGGGAACCGGGGAGCTGTTTTTT.

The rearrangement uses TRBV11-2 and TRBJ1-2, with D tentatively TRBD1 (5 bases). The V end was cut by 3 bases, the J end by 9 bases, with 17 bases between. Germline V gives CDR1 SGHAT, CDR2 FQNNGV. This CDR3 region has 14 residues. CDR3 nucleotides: TGTGCCAGCAGCTTCCGGGGGGACCGGTTGAGCTACACCTTC. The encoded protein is CASSFRGDRLSYTF.

The CDR3 region has the DNA TGTGCCAGCAGCCAGGATACGGGAAGGTCACCCCTCCACTTT. This encodes CASSQDTGRSPLHF. The J gene is TRBJ1-6, the V gene TRBV4-2, with D hard to call. The CDR3 contains 14 residues. Germline assignment: CDR1 LGHNA and CDR2 YNFKEQ. Trimming left V 3 bases short and J 10 bases short, with 13 bases between.

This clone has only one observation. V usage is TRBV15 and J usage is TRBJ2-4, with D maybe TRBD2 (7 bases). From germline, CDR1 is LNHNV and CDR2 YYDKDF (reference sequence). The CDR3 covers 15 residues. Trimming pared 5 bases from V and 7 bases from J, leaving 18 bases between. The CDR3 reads CATSQGGEGRNIQYF. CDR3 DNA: TGTGCCACCAGCCAAGGGGGGGAGGGCCGTAACATTCAGTACTTC.